A selection of T cell receptor beta chains follows, all from one sample in a study of T cell responses to AZD1222 COVID-19 vaccine. The assay was immunoSEQ multiplex PCR, and TCRdb's table has in-frame clones only and misses some. The table shows about 70,000 clones, with 70% to 90% occurring only once. Sequences were derived from peripheral blood, sampled 28 days after the second dose of the MenACWY control vaccine. The receptors derive from an adult who received the MenACWY meningococcal vaccine as a control. Both conserved end residues are part of each CDR3. The order of the fields is J gene, V gene, clone size, D gene, CDR3 DNA, CDR3 protein. The D gene is left open where the match is weak. Not every row has a clone size; where given, it reads once, few, many or a size class.

TRBJ1-1 TRBV28 . TRBD1 TGTGCCAGCAGTTTCTTGACAGGGAAGGTGAACACTGAAGCTTTCTTT CASSFLTGKVNTEAFF
TRBJ2-7 TRBV15 . . TGTGCCACCAGCAGAGCGCGGGATGGTTACGAGCAGTACTTC CATSRARDGYEQYF
TRBJ1-1 TRBV7-8 . . TGTGCCAGCAGCTTCGGGACCTCAATGAACACTGAAGCTTTCTTT CASSFGTSMNTEAFF
TRBJ2-1 TRBV6-2/TRBV6-3 once TRBD1 TGTGCCAGCAGTCAAGCGGCGACAGGGACCTACAATGAGCAGTTCTTC CASSQAATGTYNEQFF
TRBJ2-3 TRBV5-1 . . TGCGCCAGCAGCTTCGGGGATACGCAGTATTTT CASSFGDTQYF
TRBJ1-3 TRBV18 . TRBD1 TGTGCCAGCTCACCGAGAGGGATCAGAGGGGGCGCCGGCGACACCATATATTTT CASSPRGIRGGAGDTIYF
TRBJ2-3 TRBV9 . . TGTGCCAGCAGCCCCGTCGGGAGCACAGATACGCAGTATTTT CASSPVGSTDTQYF
TRBJ1-1 TRBV4-3 few . TGCGCCAGCAGCCAAGATACAGGGACGCTGGCTGAAGCTTTCTTT CASSQDTGTLAEAFF
TRBJ1-1 TRBV27 . . TGTGCCAGCAGTCCCCCGGTGGGGCAAGCTTTCTTT CASSPPVGQAFF
TRBJ2-7 TRBV6-5 once . TGTGCCAGCAACGAAATCTCCTACGAGCAGTACTTC CASNEISYEQYF
TRBJ2-7 TRBV9 . . TGTGCCAGCAGCGTAGCGGGGGATTCTCCCTACGAGCAGTACTTC CASSVAGDSPYEQYF
TRBJ1-1 TRBV19 . . TGTGCCAGTAGTATCTCCTCAGGGGTGACGAATGAAGCTTTCTTT CASSISSGVTNEAFF
TRBJ1-5 TRBV19 . . TGTGCCAGTAGTATTCGGACGGAACATAGCAATCAGCCCCAGCATTTT CASSIRTEHSNQPQHF
TRBJ2-1 TRBV5-1 . . TGCGCCAGCAGCCAGACTGGTTCAAACTACAATGAGCAGTTCTTC CASSQTGSNYNEQFF
TRBJ2-1 TRBV6-2/TRBV6-3 . TRBD1 TGTGCCAGCAGTTACCCTGGGACAGGTGAGGGTGAGCAGTTCTTC CASSYPGTGEGEQFF
TRBJ2-6 TRBV5-4 . . TGTGCCAGCAGTGTCTACGGGGCCAACGTCCTGACTTTC CASSVYGANVLTF
TRBJ2-1 TRBV7-9 . TRBD2 TGTGCCAGCAGCGCTAGCGGGGGCTACTACAATGAGCAGTTCTTC CASSASGGYYNEQFF
TRBJ2-1 TRBV29-1 once . TGCAGCGTTAGGCCCAGAGGTCTGGATGAGCAGTTCTTC CSVRPRGLDEQFF
TRBJ1-6 TRBV2 . . TGTGCCAGCAGTGAGAGCCAAAGGTCCTATAATTCACCCCTCCACTTT CASSESQRSYNSPLHF
TRBJ2-2 TRBV5-8 . TRBD1 TGTGCCAGCAGATCCGACAGGGGATATTACACCGGGGAGCTGTTTTTT CASRSDRGYYTGELFF
TRBJ1-4 TRBV3-1/TRBV3-2 . . TGTGCCAGCAGCCAAGCTGGAAAACTGTTTTTT CASSQAGKLFF
TRBJ2-2 TRBV19 . . TGTGCCAGTAGTATATGGAGGAACACCGGGGAGCTGTTTTTT CASSIWRNTGELFF
TRBJ1-5 TRBV29-1 . . TGCAGCGTTGGGGGGCCGAAAGAGCCCCAGCATTTT CSVGGPKEPQHF
TRBJ1-5 TRBV7-3 . . TGTGCCAGCAGCCAAACGTGGGGTCAGCCCCAGCATTTT CASSQTWGQPQHF
TRBJ1-1 TRBV2 . . TGTGCCAGCAGTAGGGCGATGCACAGGGTCGGGGACACTGAAGCTTTCTTT CASSRAMHRVGDTEAFF
TRBJ2-2 TRBV5-4 . TRBD2 TGTGCCAGCGCCAGCGGGAGCCCGGCGGGGGAGCTGTTTTTT CASASGSPAGELFF
TRBJ1-4 TRBV7-2 . . TGTGCCAGCAGCTTAGGGGGCGGGGCCCAAAGGGAAAAACTGTTTTTT CASSLGGGAQREKLFF
TRBJ1-6 TRBV7-8 few . TGTGCCAGCAGCTTAGATCGAGATTCACCCCTCCACTTT CASSLDRDSPLHF
TRBJ2-2 TRBV2 . TRBD1 TGTGCCAGCAGTGACGGGCGTCAGGGGGCGAACGGGGAGCTGTTTTTT CASSDGRQGANGELFF
TRBJ1-2 TRBV7-2 once . TGTGCCAGCAGATTGGGAGGGGGTTCCTATGGCTACACCTTC CASRLGGGSYGYTF
TRBJ2-1 TRBV7-2 few TRBD2 TGTGCCAGCAGCTCGAGGACTAGCGGGAAGCAGTTCTTC CASSSRTSGKQFF
TRBJ2-5 TRBV28 . . TGTGCCAGCAGTTTATTGAGCAGCCAAGAGACCCAGTACTTC CASSLLSSQETQYF
TRBJ2-5 TRBV6-5 . . TGTGCCAGCAGTTCCATGCCACAAGAGACCCAGTACTTC CASSSMPQETQYF
TRBJ2-7 TRBV27 . TRBD2 TGTGCCAGCAGGCCGGGACTAGCGTTAAACGAGCAGTACTTC CASRPGLALNEQYF
TRBJ1-5 TRBV19 few . TGTGCCAGTGCTCAGGGGACCAATCAGCCCCAGCATTTT CASAQGTNQPQHF
TRBJ2-7 TRBV24-1 . TRBD1 TGTGCCACCAGTGGAGGGACAGGGGTCGAGCAGTACTTC CATSGGTGVEQYF
TRBJ1-2 TRBV6-5 . . TGTGCCAGCAGTTACGGGGGGGGAGGCTATGGCTACACCTTC CASSYGGGGYGYTF
TRBJ2-7 TRBV28 . TRBD1 TGTGCCAGCATCCCACGCAACCGGGACAGGGACTACGAGCAGTACTTC CASIPRNRDRDYEQYF
TRBJ1-1 TRBV28 . . TGTGCCAGCAGTCCCTCGGGCTGGCAGGGGAACACTGAAGCTTTCTTT CASSPSGWQGNTEAFF
TRBJ1-6 TRBV2 . . TGTGCCAGCAGTCAGGGCTATAATTCACCCCTCCACTTT CASSQGYNSPLHF
TRBJ1-1 TRBV19 . TRBD1 TGTGCCAGTAGTCCATGGGACAGGGGCCCCTCTGAAGCTTTCTTT CASSPWDRGPSEAFF
TRBJ2-3 TRBV5-4 once TRBD2 TGTGCCAGCAGCTTGGGTCCATTAGCGGGGGGAGATACGCAGTATTTT CASSLGPLAGGDTQYF
TRBJ2-1 TRBV5-1 . . TGCGCCAGCAGCCTTAGCGGAGACTCCTACAATGAGCAGTTCTTC CASSLSGDSYNEQFF
TRBJ2-7 TRBV28 . TRBD1 TGTGCCAGCTACGGGGACAGCAGCTCCTACGAGCAGTACTTC CASYGDSSSYEQYF
TRBJ1-5 TRBV6-2/TRBV6-3 . TRBD1 TGTGCCAGCAGTACCCCACTATTCACAGGGGGCCTCAATCAGCCCCAGCATTTT CASSTPLFTGGLNQPQHF
TRBJ1-2 TRBV27 . TRBD1 TGTGCCAGCAGTCCCGGACAGGGGTTCGGGGGCTATGGCTACACCTTC CASSPGQGFGGYGYTF
TRBJ2-1 TRBV28 . TRBD1 TGTGCCAGCAGACTTCCCCCCGGGACAGGAACCTACAATGAGCAGTTCTTC CASRLPPGTGTYNEQFF
TRBJ2-7 TRBV27 . . TGTGCCAGCAGGAGGGGGATTGGATGGTACGAGCAGTACTTC CASRRGIGWYEQYF
TRBJ1-1 TRBV10-3 . . TGTGCCATTCTGGTGGGGGCTGAAGCTTTCTTT CAILVGAEAFF
TRBJ2-7 TRBV11-2 once TRBD2 TGTGCCAGCAGCTTAGTGGGGACTACCTACGAGCAGTACTTC CASSLVGTTYEQYF
TRBJ2-3 TRBV10-3 . TRBD1 TGTGCCATCAGTGGGGGGACAGGGGCTCCATTCGCAGATACGCAGTATTTT CAISGGTGAPFADTQYF
TRBJ2-1 TRBV11-2 . . TGTGCCAGCAGCGCAAATGGTTTCAGCTCCTACAATGAGCAGTTCTTC CASSANGFSSYNEQFF
TRBJ1-2 TRBV5-4 . TRBD1 TGTGCCAGCAGCTCGGCCGTCGACAGGGTCCGTGGCTACACCTTC CASSSAVDRVRGYTF
TRBJ1-1 TRBV28 once . TGTGCCAGCAGAACCGGGTCTAACTACCGAGTTTTCTTT CASRTGSNYRVFF
TRBJ1-3 TRBV5-1 . TRBD1 TGCGCCAGCAGCTCACAGGGGGCTGGAAACACCATATATTTT CASSSQGAGNTIYF